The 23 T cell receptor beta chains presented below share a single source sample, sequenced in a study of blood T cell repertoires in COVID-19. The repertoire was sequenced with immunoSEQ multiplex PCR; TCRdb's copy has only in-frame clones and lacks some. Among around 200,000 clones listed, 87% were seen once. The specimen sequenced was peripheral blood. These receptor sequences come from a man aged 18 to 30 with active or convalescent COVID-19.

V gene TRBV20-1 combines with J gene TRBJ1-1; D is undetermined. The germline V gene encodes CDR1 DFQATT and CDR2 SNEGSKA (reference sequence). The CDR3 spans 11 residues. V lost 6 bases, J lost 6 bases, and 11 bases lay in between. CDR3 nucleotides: TGCAGTGCCGAACTTTATCCTGAAGCTTTCTTT. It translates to CSAELYPEAFF.

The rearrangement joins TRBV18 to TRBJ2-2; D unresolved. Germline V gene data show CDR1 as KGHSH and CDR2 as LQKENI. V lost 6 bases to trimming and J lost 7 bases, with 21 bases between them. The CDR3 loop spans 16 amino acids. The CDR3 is CASSPHPPTIYGELFF. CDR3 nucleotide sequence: TGTGCCAGCTCCCCTCATCCCCCGACAATTTACGGGGAGCTGTTTTTT. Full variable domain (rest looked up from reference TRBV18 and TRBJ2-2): NAGVMQNPRHLVRRRGQEARLRCSPMKGHSHVYWYRQLPEEGLKFMVYLQKENIIDESGMPKERFSAEFPKEGPSILRIQQVVRGDSAAYFCASSPHPPTIYGELFFGEGSRLTVL.

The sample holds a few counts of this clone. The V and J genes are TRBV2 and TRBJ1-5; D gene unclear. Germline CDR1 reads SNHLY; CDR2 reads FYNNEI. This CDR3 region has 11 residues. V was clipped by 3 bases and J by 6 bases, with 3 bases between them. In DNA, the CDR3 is TGTGCCAGCAGTGACGGTCAGCCCCAGCATTTT. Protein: CASSDGQPQHF.

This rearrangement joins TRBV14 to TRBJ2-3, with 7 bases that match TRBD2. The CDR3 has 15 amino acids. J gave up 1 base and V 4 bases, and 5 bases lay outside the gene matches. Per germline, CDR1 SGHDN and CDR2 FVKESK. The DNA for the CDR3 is TGTGCCAGCAGCCCACGCCTAGCGGGCACAGATACGCAGTATTTT. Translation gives CASSPRLAGTDTQYF.

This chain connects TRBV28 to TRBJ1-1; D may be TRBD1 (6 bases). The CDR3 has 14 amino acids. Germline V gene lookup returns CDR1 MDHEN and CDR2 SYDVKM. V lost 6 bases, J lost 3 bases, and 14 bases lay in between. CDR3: CASSYQGSHTEAFF. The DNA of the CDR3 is TGTGCCAGCAGCTACCAGGGGTCCCACACTGAAGCTTTCTTT.

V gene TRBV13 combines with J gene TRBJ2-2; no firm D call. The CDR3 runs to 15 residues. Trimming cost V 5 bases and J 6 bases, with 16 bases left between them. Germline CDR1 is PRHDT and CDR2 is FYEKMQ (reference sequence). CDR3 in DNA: TGTGCCAGCAGCCCTATTCCGTCCCGGTCCGGGGAGCTGTTTTTT. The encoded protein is CASSPIPSRSGELFF.

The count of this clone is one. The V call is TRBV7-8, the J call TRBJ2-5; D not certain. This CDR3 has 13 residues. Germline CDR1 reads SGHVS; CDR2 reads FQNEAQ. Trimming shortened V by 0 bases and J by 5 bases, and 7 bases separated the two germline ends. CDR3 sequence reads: CASSLALRETQYF. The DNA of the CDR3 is TGTGCCAGCAGCTTAGCGCTCCGGGAGACCCAGTACTTC.

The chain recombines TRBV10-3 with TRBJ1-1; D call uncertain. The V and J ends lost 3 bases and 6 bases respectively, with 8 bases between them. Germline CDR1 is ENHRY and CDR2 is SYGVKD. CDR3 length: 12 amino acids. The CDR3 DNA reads TGTGCCATCAGTGATAGGGAGGCTGAAGCTTTCTTT. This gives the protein CAISDREAEAFF.

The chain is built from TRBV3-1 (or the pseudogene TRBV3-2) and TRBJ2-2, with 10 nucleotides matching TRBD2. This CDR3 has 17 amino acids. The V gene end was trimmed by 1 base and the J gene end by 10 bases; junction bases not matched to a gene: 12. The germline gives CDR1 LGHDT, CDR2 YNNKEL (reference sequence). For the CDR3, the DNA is TGTGCCAGCAGCCAAGGGAAGCGGGGGGGAGGCTATTCGGAGCTGTTTTTT. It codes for CASSQGKRGGGYSELFF.

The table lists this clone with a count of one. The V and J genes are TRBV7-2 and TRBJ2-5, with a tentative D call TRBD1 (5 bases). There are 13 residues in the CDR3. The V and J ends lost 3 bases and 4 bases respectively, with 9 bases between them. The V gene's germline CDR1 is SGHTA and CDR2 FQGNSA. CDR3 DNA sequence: TGTGCCAGCAGCTTCGACACAGGAGAGACCCAGTACTTC. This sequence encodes CASSFDTGETQYF.

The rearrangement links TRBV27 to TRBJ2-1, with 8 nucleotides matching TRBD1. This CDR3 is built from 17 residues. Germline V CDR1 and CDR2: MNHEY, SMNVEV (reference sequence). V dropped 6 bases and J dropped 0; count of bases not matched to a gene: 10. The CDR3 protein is CASSDFWTGSSYNEQFF. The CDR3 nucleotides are TGTGCCAGCAGCGACTTTTGGACAGGGAGCTCCTACAATGAGCAGTTCTTC.

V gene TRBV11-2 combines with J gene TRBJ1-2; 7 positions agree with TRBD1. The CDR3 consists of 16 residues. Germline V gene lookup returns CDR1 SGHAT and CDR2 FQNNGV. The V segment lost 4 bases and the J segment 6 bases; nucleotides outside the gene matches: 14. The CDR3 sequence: CASSSVMRKGADGYTF. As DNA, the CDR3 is TGTGCCAGCAGCTCGGTAATGCGCAAGGGGGCGGATGGCTACACCTTC. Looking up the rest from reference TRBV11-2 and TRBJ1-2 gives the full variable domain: EAGVAQSPRYKIIEKRQSVAFWCNPISGHATLYWYQQILGQGPKLLIQFQNNGVVDDSQLPKDRFSAERLKGVDSTLKIQPAKLEDSAVYLCASSSVMRKGADGYTFGSGTRLTVV.

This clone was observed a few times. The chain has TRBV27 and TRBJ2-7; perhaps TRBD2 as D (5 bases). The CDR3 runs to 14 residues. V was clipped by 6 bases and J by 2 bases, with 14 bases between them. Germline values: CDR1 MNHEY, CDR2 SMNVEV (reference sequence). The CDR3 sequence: CASSLRGEPYEQYV. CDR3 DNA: TGTGCCAGCAGCCTCCGGGGAGAGCCCTACGAGCAGTACGTC.

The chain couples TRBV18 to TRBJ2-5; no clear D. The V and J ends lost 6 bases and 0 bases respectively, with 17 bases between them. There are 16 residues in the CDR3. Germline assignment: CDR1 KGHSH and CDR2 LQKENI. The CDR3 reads CASSTTLAEYQETQYF. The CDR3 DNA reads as TGTGCCAGCTCCACCACATTAGCTGAGTACCAAGAGACCCAGTACTTC.

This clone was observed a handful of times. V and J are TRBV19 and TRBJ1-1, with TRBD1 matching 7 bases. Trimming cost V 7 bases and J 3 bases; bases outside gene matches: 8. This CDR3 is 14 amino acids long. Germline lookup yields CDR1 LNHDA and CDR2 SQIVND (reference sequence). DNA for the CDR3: TGTGCCAGTAACCCGGGACAGACACACACTGAAGCTTTCTTT. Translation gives CASNPGQTHTEAFF.

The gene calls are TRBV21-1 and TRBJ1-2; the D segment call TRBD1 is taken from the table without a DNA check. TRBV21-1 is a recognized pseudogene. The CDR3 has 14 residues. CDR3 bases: TGTGCCAGCAGCATACGACAGGGATACTATGGCTACACCTTC. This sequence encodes CASSIRQGYYGYTF.

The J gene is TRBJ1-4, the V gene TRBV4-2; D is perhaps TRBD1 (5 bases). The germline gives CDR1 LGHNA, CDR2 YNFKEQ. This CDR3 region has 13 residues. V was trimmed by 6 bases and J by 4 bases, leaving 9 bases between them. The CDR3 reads CASSRQSNEKLFF. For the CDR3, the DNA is TGTGCCAGCAGTCGACAGAGTAATGAAAAACTGTTTTTT.

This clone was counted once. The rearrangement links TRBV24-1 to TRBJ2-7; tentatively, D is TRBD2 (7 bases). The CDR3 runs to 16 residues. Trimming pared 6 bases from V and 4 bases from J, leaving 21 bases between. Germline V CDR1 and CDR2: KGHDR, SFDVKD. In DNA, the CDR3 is TGTGCCACCAGTTGGGGGGGGGCGAGCCGTTCTTACGAGCAGTACGTC. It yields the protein CATSWGGASRSYEQYV.

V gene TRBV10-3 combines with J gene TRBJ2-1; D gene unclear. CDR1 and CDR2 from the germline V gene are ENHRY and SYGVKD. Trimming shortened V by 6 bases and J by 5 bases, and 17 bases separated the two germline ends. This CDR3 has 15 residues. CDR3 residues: CAIRKTGSRNNEQFF. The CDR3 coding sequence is TGTGCCATCAGGAAGACTGGTTCTAGGAACAATGAGCAGTTCTTC.

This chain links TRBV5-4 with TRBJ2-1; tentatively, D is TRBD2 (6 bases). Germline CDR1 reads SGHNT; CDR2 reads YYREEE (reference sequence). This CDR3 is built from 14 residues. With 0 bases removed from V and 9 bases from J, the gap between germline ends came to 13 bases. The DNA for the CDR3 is TGTGCCAGCAGCTTGGATACCCGGGACTCTGAGCAGTTCTTC. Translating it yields CASSLDTRDSEQFF.

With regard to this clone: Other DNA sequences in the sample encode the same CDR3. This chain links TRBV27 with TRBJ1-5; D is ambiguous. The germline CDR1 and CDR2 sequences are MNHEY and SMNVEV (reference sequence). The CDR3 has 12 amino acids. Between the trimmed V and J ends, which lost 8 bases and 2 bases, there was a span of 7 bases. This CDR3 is CASGEGNQPQHF. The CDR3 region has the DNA TGTGCCAGCGGGGAGGGCAATCAGCCCCAGCATTTT.

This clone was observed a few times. Written as DNA, the CDR3 is TGTGCAACCCAGCAGGAGCGGGGTTCAGGGGAGCTGTTTTTT. Its translation: CATQQERGSGELFF. The chain links TRBV2 to TRBJ2-2; 7 bases are shared with TRBD2. The CDR3 has 14 residues. Germline CDR1 reads SNHLY; CDR2 reads FYNNEI.

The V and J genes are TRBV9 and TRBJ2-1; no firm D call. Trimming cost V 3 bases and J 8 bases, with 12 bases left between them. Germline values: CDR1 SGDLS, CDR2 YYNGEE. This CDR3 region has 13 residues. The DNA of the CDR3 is TGTGCCAGCAGCGGAGGAAATTTCGATGAGCAGTTCTTC. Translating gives CASSGGNFDEQFF.